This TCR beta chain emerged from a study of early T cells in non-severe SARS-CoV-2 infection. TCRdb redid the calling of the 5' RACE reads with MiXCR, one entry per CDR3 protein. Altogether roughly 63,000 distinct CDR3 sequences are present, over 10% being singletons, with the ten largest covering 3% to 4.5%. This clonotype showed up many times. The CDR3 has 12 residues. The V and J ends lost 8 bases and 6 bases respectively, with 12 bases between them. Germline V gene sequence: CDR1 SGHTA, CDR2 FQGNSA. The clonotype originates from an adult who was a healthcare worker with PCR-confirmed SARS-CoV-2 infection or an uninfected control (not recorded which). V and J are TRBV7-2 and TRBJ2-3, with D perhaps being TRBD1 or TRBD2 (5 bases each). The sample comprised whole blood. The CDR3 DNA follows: TGTGCCAGCGGGGGATTCCTCGATACGCAGTATTTT. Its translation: CASGGFLDTQYF.